Below, 21 T cell receptor beta chains from the same sample are listed, as sequenced in a study of T cells in tuberculosis. TCRdb's table, derived via immunoSEQ multiplex PCR, lists solely in-frame clones and lacks some. The sample has about 30,000 clones, more than 85% seen once. The sample was PBMCs. All receptors derive from a donor aged 10-29 years with latent tuberculosis or without tuberculosis infection.

This clone appeared a single time. This chain joins TRBV7-2 and TRBJ2-3; D uncertain. This CDR3 is built from 13 residues. V was cut by 0 bases and J by 7 bases, with 8 bases left in between. Looked up from germline, CDR1 is SGHTA and CDR2 is FQGNSA. In nucleotides, the CDR3 is TGTGCCAGCAGCTTAGCGAGCGAACATACGCAGTATTTT. Amino acid sequence: CASSLASEHTQYF.

The chain links TRBV2 to TRBJ2-7; 7 bases map to TRBD1. The junction had 9 bases not matched to a gene; V was cut back by 7 bases and J by 0 bases. Germline values: CDR1 SNHLY, CDR2 FYNNEI. This CDR3 has 15 amino acids. CDR3 in DNA: TGTGCCAGCACTAAACAGGGGTCCAGCTCCTACGAGCAGTACTTC. It encodes CASTKQGSSSYEQYF.

The chain has TRBV29-1 and TRBJ2-2; no reliable D call. Deletions cut 5 bases from V and 0 bases from J, with 7 bases between. Looked up from germline, CDR1 is SQVTM and CDR2 is ANQGSEA. The CDR3 consists of 13 residues. CDR3: CSVLAANTGELFF. Written as DNA, the CDR3 is TGCAGCGTTTTGGCAGCGAACACCGGGGAGCTGTTTTTT.

This chain uses TRBV9 with TRBJ1-3; 10 bases match TRBD1. J lost 3 bases, V lost 4 bases, and 7 bases had no gene match. The CDR3 totals 16 residues. Germline values: CDR1 SGDLS, CDR2 YYNGEE. The CDR3 region is CASSTRDRGFGNTIYF. CDR3 coding DNA: TGTGCCAGCAGCACCCGGGACAGGGGTTTTGGAAACACCATATATTTT.

The chain links TRBV5-6 to TRBJ2-6; D gene ambiguous. V was clipped by 6 bases and J by 0 bases, with 16 bases between them. CDR3 length: 17 amino acids. Germline V CDR1 and CDR2: SGHDT, YYEEEE. In DNA, the CDR3 is TGTGCCAGCACCTTTAGAGAGGCCAGCTCTGGGGCCAACGTCCTGACTTTC. Encoded protein: CASTFREASSGANVLTF.

The chain uses TRBV4-1 and TRBJ2-3, with D maybe TRBD1 (6 bases). Germline assignment: CDR1 MGHRA and CDR2 YSYEKL. V dropped 2 bases and J dropped 2 bases, with 8 bases sitting between them. The length of the CDR3 is 14 residues. The CDR3 sequence: CASSQPGDTDTQYF. The CDR3 bases are TGCGCCAGCAGCCAACCAGGGGACACAGATACGCAGTATTTT.

This clone was seen just once. The chain links TRBV30 to TRBJ2-7; tentatively, D is TRBD1 (6 bases). The CDR3 totals 13 residues. The V gene's germline CDR1 is GTSNPN and CDR2 SVGIG (reference sequence). The V end lost 0 bases, the J end lost 4 bases, and 10 bases lay between the germline ends. CDR3 DNA sequence: TGTGCCTGGAGTGTAGGGCAGGGGTACGAGCAGTACTTC. Translating it yields CAWSVGQGYEQYF.

The chain couples TRBV18 to TRBJ1-5; possible D gene TRBD1, 5 bases. Trimming stripped 3 bases from V and 0 bases from J, with 9 bases between. There are 15 residues in the CDR3. Per germline, CDR1 KGHSH and CDR2 LQKENI. CDR3 sequence reads: CASSPTVNSNQPQHF. In nucleotides, the CDR3 is TGTGCCAGCTCACCGACAGTGAATAGCAATCAGCCCCAGCATTTT.

V gene TRBV27 combines with J gene TRBJ1-3; TRBD1 matches at 10 bases. CDR1 is MNHEY, CDR2 SMNVEV, per germline (reference sequence). This CDR3 has 16 amino acids. The ends lost 5 bases at V and 1 base at J; junction bases unmatched: 5. CDR3 amino acids: CASSRTGGISGNTIYF. The DNA for the CDR3 is TGTGCCAGCAGTCGGACAGGGGGGATTTCTGGAAACACCATATATTTT.

This chain uses TRBV2 with TRBJ2-7; tentatively, D is TRBD1 (6 bases). This CDR3 has 13 amino acids. Per the germline V gene, CDR1 is SNHLY and CDR2 is FYNNEI. Trimming stripped 5 bases from V and 7 bases from J, with 15 bases between. CDR3 in amino acids: CASSQTGEGEQYF. DNA of the CDR3: TGTGCCAGCAGTCAGACAGGAGAGGGGGAGCAGTACTTC.

This clone was detected only once. V usage is TRBV2 and J usage is TRBJ2-1; the match to TRBD1 covers 10 bases. CDR1 SNHLY and CDR2 FYNNEI come from the germline V gene. The CDR3 is made up of 15 amino acids. Trimming at V came to 4 bases and at J to 6 bases, leaving 6 bases not matched to a gene. The CDR3 is CASSGRDRGGNEQFF. CDR3 sequence (DNA): TGTGCCAGCAGTGGGAGGGACAGGGGAGGCAATGAGCAGTTCTTC.

CDR3 region: CASSLSSALGQPLFF. The DNA for the CDR3 is TGCGCCAGCAGCCTCTCATCTGCCCTGGGACAGCCGCTGTTTTTT. The genes are TRBV5-1 and TRBJ2-2; TRBD1 matches 7 bases. J lost 13 bases, V lost 4 bases, and 16 bases had no gene match. This CDR3 spans 15 amino acids. The germline V gene has CDR1 SGHRS and CDR2 YFSETQ.

The gene calls are TRBV5-6 and TRBJ1-3; D might be TRBD1 (5 bases). The CDR3 sequence is 14 residues long. Germline V gene sequence: CDR1 SGHDT, CDR2 YYEEEE. Trimming took off 3 bases at V and 2 bases at J, with 9 bases between the two ends. CDR3 coding DNA: TGTGCCAGCAGCTCGGGACTTCCTGGAAACACCATATATTTT. Encoded protein: CASSSGLPGNTIYF.

This clone was seen a single time. This rearrangement joins TRBV2 to TRBJ2-3; no firm D call. V lost 0 bases to trimming and J lost 3 bases, with 7 bases between them. Germline V CDR1 and CDR2: SNHLY, FYNNEI. This CDR3 comprises 14 residues. CDR3 sequence: CASSEAVVTDTQYF. The CDR3 bases are TGTGCCAGCAGTGAAGCGGTAGTAACAGATACGCAGTATTTT.

CDR3 protein: CASSLSAGLNSPLHF. The CDR3 DNA reads as TGTGCCAGCAGTTTATCGGCAGGGTTAAATTCACCCCTCCACTTT. This rearrangement joins TRBV27 to TRBJ1-6; perhaps TRBD1 as D (5 bases). The germline V gene encodes CDR1 MNHEY and CDR2 SMNVEV (reference sequence). Between the trimmed V and J ends, which lost 0 bases and 7 bases, there was a span of 10 bases. The CDR3 runs to 15 residues.

V and J are TRBV12-1 and TRBJ2-1; the table names TRBD1, a call not compared with the DNA. TRBV12-1 is termed a pseudogene. The CDR3 contains 16 residues. The CDR3, as DNA: TGTGCCAGCAGCCCTATACAGGGAAAGGGGGACAATGAGCAGTTCTTC. Translating gives CASSPIQGKGDNEQFF.

The rearrangement links TRBV7-9 to TRBJ2-1; TRBD1 matches at 10 bases. The CDR3 spans 15 residues. Germline CDR1 reads SEHNR; CDR2 reads FQNEAQ (reference sequence). Unmatched junction bases numbered 2, after V lost 3 bases and J lost 3 bases. The CDR3, as DNA: TGTGCCAGCAGCTTTGGGACAGGGGTCTACAATGAGCAGTTCTTC. It specifies CASSFGTGVYNEQFF.

This chain uses TRBV28 with TRBJ1-5; D remains unclear. Germline V gene data show CDR1 as MDHEN and CDR2 as SYDVKM. Trimming shortened V by 3 bases and J by 3 bases, and 9 bases separated the two germline ends. The CDR3 contains 14 residues. The DNA of the CDR3 is TGTGCCAGCAGTTTTCCTCTTAACAATCAGCCCCAGCATTTT. It codes for CASSFPLNNQPQHF.

The J gene is TRBJ2-3, the V gene TRBV4-2; no clear D gene. Trimming took off 1 base at V and 4 bases at J, with 18 bases between the two ends. Germline assignment: CDR1 LGHNA and CDR2 YNFKEQ. The CDR3 consists of 17 residues. CDR3 residues: CASSQAFLPRHADTQYF. CDR3 nucleotide sequence: TGTGCCAGCAGCCAAGCCTTCCTTCCGCGACACGCAGATACGCAGTATTTT.

The chain is built from TRBV15 and TRBJ1-5; D gene ambiguous. V was trimmed by 1 base and J by 4 bases, leaving 8 bases between them. The CDR3 spans 14 residues. In germline, CDR1 is LNHNV, CDR2 YYDKDF (reference sequence). Here the CDR3 DNA reads TGTGCCACCAGCAGAGGCTTCGAGAATCAGCCCCAGCATTTT. Amino acid sequence: CATSRGFENQPQHF. The entire variable domain, with the rest obtained from reference TRBV15 and TRBJ1-5, is as follows: DAMVIQNPRYQVTQFGKPVTLSCSQTLNHNVMYWYQQKSSQAPKLLFHYYDKDFNNEADTPDNFQSRRPNTSFCFLDIRSPGLGDTAMYLCATSRGFENQPQHFGDGTRLSIL.

This clone has only a few counts. The genes are TRBV5-5 and TRBJ2-1; 10 bases line up with TRBD1. The J segment lost 9 bases and the V segment lost 5 bases, leaving 11 bases of the junction unmatched. Germline assignment: CDR1 SGHKS and CDR2 YYEKEE (reference sequence). The CDR3 length is 15 residues. CDR3 in amino acids: CASSRPGTGVREQFF. In DNA form, the CDR3 reads TGTGCCAGCAGTCGACCCGGGACAGGGGTTCGTGAGCAGTTCTTC.